The 19 T cell receptor beta chains listed next were all sequenced from one sample in a study of blood T cell repertoires in COVID-19. Here immunoSEQ multiplex PCR was the method, and the copy in TCRdb shows in-frame clones only, minus some. In the table there are some 240,000 clones, around 86% of which are singletons. The sequenced sample consisted of PBMCs or T cells enriched from blood (not recorded which). The receptors derive from a woman in her thirties or forties with acute COVID-19.

This chain connects TRBV5-1 to TRBJ2-3; D perhaps matches TRBD1 (5 bases). Germline V lookup: CDR1 SGHRS, CDR2 YFSETQ. The CDR3 has 15 residues. With 1 base removed from V and 1 base from J, the gap between germline ends came to 10 bases. The CDR3 protein is CASSLQQGGTDTQYF. CDR3 in DNA: TGCGCCAGCAGCTTGCAGCAGGGCGGCACAGATACGCAGTATTTT.

The chain combines TRBV9 with TRBJ2-1; TRBD2 aligns across 10 bases. This CDR3 is built from 15 residues. Looked up from germline, CDR1 is SGDLS and CDR2 is YYNGEE. The junction had 3 bases not matched to a gene; V was cut back by 2 bases and J by 4 bases. In DNA form, the CDR3 reads TGTGCCAGCAGCGTTACTAGCGGGATATACAATGAGCAGTTCTTC. Translating gives CASSVTSGIYNEQFF.

The chain has TRBV6-1 and TRBJ2-2, with TRBD1 as a possible D gene (6 bases). The V end was cut by 4 bases, the J end by 0 bases, with 18 bases between. This CDR3 region has 18 residues. Germline V gene data show CDR1 as MNHNS and CDR2 as SASEGT. The CDR3 spells CASSGTVTGAANTGELFF. For the CDR3, the DNA is TGTGCCAGCAGTGGCACCGTGACAGGTGCTGCGAACACCGGGGAGCTGTTTTTT.

The chain is built from TRBV3-1 (or the pseudogene TRBV3-2) and TRBJ1-4; D uncertain. Germline CDR1 is LGHDT and CDR2 is YNNKEL (reference sequence). CDR3 size: 14 residues. V was clipped by 1 base and J by 9 bases, with 12 bases between them. Written as DNA, the CDR3 is TGTGCCAGCAGCCAAGCCTCCGGGGATCAAAAACTGTTTTTT. The encoded protein is CASSQASGDQKLFF.

V usage is TRBV4-1 and J usage is TRBJ2-1, with D tentatively TRBD2 (6 bases). The germline V gene encodes CDR1 MGHRA and CDR2 YSYEKL. CDR3 length: 16 residues. Trimming removed 5 bases from V and 3 bases from J, with 17 bases in between. The CDR3 region is CASSTGVGGNYNEQFF. The CDR3 DNA reads TGCGCCAGCAGCACGGGGGTGGGCGGGAACTACAATGAGCAGTTCTTC.

V is TRBV5-5 and J is TRBJ2-7; 14 nucleotides match TRBD2. In germline, CDR1 is SGHKS, CDR2 YYEKEE (reference sequence). The CDR3 consists of 15 residues. V trimming: 4 bases; J trimming: 4 bases; junction bases outside the gene matches: 4. As DNA, the CDR3 is TGTGCCAGCAGCCTTGGGACTAGCGGGAGTTACGAGCAGTACTTC. Its protein is CASSLGTSGSYEQYF.

This clone has only one observation. V is TRBV6-1 and J is TRBJ2-1; unclear D gene. The CDR3 totals 12 residues. Germline V gene sequence: CDR1 MNHNS, CDR2 SASEGT. Trimming stripped 3 bases from V and 15 bases from J, with 15 bases between. The CDR3 bases are TGTGCCAGCAGTGACGACATGGCTAATCCGTTCTTC. Its translation is CASSDDMANPFF.

In DNA, the CDR3 is TGTGCCACTACTCTAAGTTTGAACGGCAATCAGCCCCAGCATTTT. This gives the protein CATTLSLNGNQPQHF. The chain links TRBV6-6 to TRBJ1-5; the D is unclear. The V gene's germline CDR1 is MNHNY and CDR2 SVGAGI (reference sequence). The CDR3 has 15 residues. V dropped 10 bases and J dropped 2 bases, with 18 bases sitting between them.

The V gene is TRBV7-9, the J gene TRBJ1-1, with D tentatively TRBD1 (6 bases). The germline gives CDR1 SEHNR, CDR2 FQNEAQ (reference sequence). The CDR3 length is 15 residues. Trimming shortened V by 5 bases and J by 4 bases, and 17 bases separated the two germline ends. CDR3 region: CASSPAGSGVTEAFF. CDR3 nucleotide sequence: TGTGCCAGCAGCCCAGCTGGTTCAGGGGTCACTGAAGCTTTCTTT.

The chain couples TRBV19 to TRBJ1-2; no definite D call. There are 13 residues in the CDR3. CDR1 is LNHDA and CDR2 is SQIVND in the germline V gene (reference sequence). Trimming took 4 bases from V and 8 from J, leaving 14 bases between them. The CDR3 here is CASSTAVSIGYTF. The CDR3, as DNA: TGTGCCAGTAGTACCGCCGTCAGTATCGGCTACACCTTC. The variable domain in full, completed from reference TRBV19 and TRBJ1-2, reads DGGITQSPKYLFRKEGQNVTLSCEQNLNHDAMYWYRQDPGQGLRLIYYSQIVNDFQKGDIAEGYSVSREKKESFPLTVTSAQKNPTAFYLCASSTAVSIGYTFGSGTRLTVV.

The chain combines TRBV6-5 with TRBJ2-3; the D gene is possibly TRBD2 (6 bases). The ends were cut back, 6 bases at V and 4 bases at J, with 11 bases in the middle. Germline V CDR1 and CDR2: MNHEY, SVGAGI. The CDR3 loop spans 13 amino acids. CDR3 protein: CASRDSGADTQYF. CDR3 nucleotides: TGTGCCAGCAGGGATAGCGGTGCAGATACGCAGTATTTT.

The chain recombines TRBV6-5 with TRBJ2-7, with TRBD2 identical over 7 bases. Germline CDR1 and CDR2: MNHEY and SVGAGI. The CDR3 totals 12 residues. The J segment lost 7 bases and the V segment lost 10 bases, leaving 10 bases of the junction unmatched. The CDR3 nucleotides read TGTGCCACCCGATACACTAGCGAAGAGCAGTACTTC. Translated, it gives CATRYTSEEQYF.

The rearrangement links TRBV7-2 to TRBJ2-7; perhaps TRBD2 as D (6 bases). The CDR3 is 14 residues long. Germline V gene sequence: CDR1 SGHTA, CDR2 FQGNSA. Deletions cut 4 bases from V and 3 bases from J, with 13 bases between. CDR3: CASSSGLSFYEQYF. CDR3 DNA: TGTGCCAGCAGCTCAGGACTATCCTTCTACGAGCAGTACTTC.

This sequence joins TRBV9 and TRBJ1-1; D remains unclear. V was cut by 0 bases and J by 11 bases, with 14 bases left in between. This CDR3 spans 13 amino acids. CDR1 is SGDLS, CDR2 YYNGEE, per germline. The CDR3 nucleotides are TGTGCCAGCAGCGTAGGGGCCGTCCATAGTGCTTTCTTT. It translates to CASSVGAVHSAFF.

CDR3 region: CSVEGGQSVPYEQYF. CDR3 DNA sequence: TGCAGCGTTGAAGGGGGGCAGAGCGTTCCCTACGAGCAGTACTTC. The chain recombines TRBV29-1 with TRBJ2-7; D is possibly TRBD1 (6 bases). Trimming pared 1 base from V and 2 bases from J, leaving 15 bases between. Germline CDR1 reads SQVTM; CDR2 reads ANQGSEA. The CDR3 length is 15 residues.

This chain connects TRBV10-1 to TRBJ2-3; 12 bases map to TRBD2. This CDR3 spans 16 amino acids. Trimming cost V 8 bases and J 0 bases; bases outside gene matches: 6. Germline V gives CDR1 WNHNN, CDR2 SYGVQD (reference sequence). The CDR3 spells CASSLAGGPSTDTQYF. In DNA, the CDR3 is TGCGCCAGCTCACTAGCGGGAGGACCTAGCACAGATACGCAGTATTTT.

This chain links TRBV10-3 with TRBJ1-2, with 8 nucleotides matching TRBD1. The germline gives CDR1 ENHRY, CDR2 SYGVKD. Losses at the gene ends were 3 bases for V and 5 bases for J; bases not matched to a gene: 14. The CDR3 is 17 residues long. The CDR3, as DNA: TGTGCCATCAGTGATGTTGGCAGGGGGCCGAGTTGGTATGGCTACACCTTC. It is translated as CAISDVGRGPSWYGYTF.

V gene TRBV15 combines with J gene TRBJ2-5; 10 nucleotides line up with TRBD1. The V segment lost 0 bases and the J segment 4 bases; nucleotides outside the gene matches: 8. CDR1 and CDR2 (germline): LNHNV, YYDKDF (reference sequence). The CDR3 covers 17 residues. CDR3 region: CATSRDSGTGVGETQYF. CDR3 DNA: TGTGCCACCAGCAGAGACTCAGGGACAGGGGTGGGAGAGACCCAGTACTTC.

The V and J genes are TRBV4-1 and TRBJ2-3; tentatively, D is TRBD2 (5 bases). In germline, CDR1 is MGHRA, CDR2 YSYEKL. This CDR3 region has 17 residues. V lost 1 base and J lost 4, with 18 bases in between. The CDR3 loop is CASSQVNSAEGPDTQYF. In DNA form, the CDR3 reads TGCGCCAGCAGCCAAGTGAATAGCGCCGAGGGTCCAGATACGCAGTATTTT.